A single sample is the source of the 3 T cell receptor beta chains below, sequenced in a study of molecular identifiers for immune sequencing clone quantification (dated by TCRdb to 2016 to 2019). The library was built by means of PCR. The sample was run on a NextSeq 500. TCRdb reprocessed the public reads (quality trimming at Q25 with fastp, clone calling with MiXCR) and kept in-frame beta chains. Here each entry gathers all rows of one CDR3 protein and keeps the most common genes and DNA. Counted in this sample were roughly 630,000 distinct CDR3 sequences; approximately 24% of them appeared once. 0.78% of the sample is held by the ten biggest clonotypes. The sequenced sample consisted of naive CD8+ T cells from blood, with Jurkat cell RNA spiked in. Explained via the paper, the cell subset or site label denotes: FACS-sorted CD8+CD4-CCR7+CD45RA+ naive T cells. These receptors came from a human donor in good health. Some libraries in this study had Jurkat cell RNA spiked in.

The chain employs TRBV7-8 and TRBJ2-1, with 7 bases fitting TRBD1. Germline trimming cut 5 bases from V and 0 bases from J; bases unmatched to any gene: 10. Germline values: CDR1 SGHVS, CDR2 FQNEAQ. The CDR3 has 17 amino acids. The CDR3 region has the DNA TGTGCCAGCAGCACCTACGGGACAGAGAGCTCCTACAATGAGCAGTTCTTC. It specifies CASSTYGTESSYNEQFF.

The V call is TRBV7-3, the J call TRBJ2-3; D unresolved. Germline V gives CDR1 SGHTA, CDR2 FQGTGA. The V end lost 5 bases, the J end lost 1 base, and 10 bases lay between the germline ends. CDR3 length: 14 residues. The CDR3 DNA reads as TGTGCCAGCAGCGAAAAAGTTGGCACAGATACGCAGTATTTT. Translation: CASSEKVGTDTQYF.

In the case of this clonotype: This may be a read error: a much more frequent sequence differs by one nucleotide. The J gene is TRBJ2-5, the V gene TRBV6-1; the D gene could be TRBD1 or TRBD2 (5 bases each). CDR1 and CDR2 from the germline V gene are MNHNS and SASEGT. The CDR3 totals 12 residues. The CDR3 loop reads CASQSPWGTLYF. CDR3 in DNA: TGTGCCAGCCAGAGCCCGTGGGGGACCCTGTACTTC.